This section outlines one T cell receptor (beta chain) sequence together with its context. No antigen is known for it. The entry originates in a study of shared clonotypes between healthy human individuals. As for the study in general: Per donor, three plates held CD4 naive cells, three held CD4 memory, two held CD8 naive and one held CD8 memory.

Trimming shortened V by 2 bases and J by 3 bases, and 13 bases separated the two germline ends. Germline CDR1 reads SGHVS; CDR2 reads FQNEAQ. The CDR3 extends over 15 amino acids. Evenly divided among several immunoSEQ plates was the genomic DNA of each subset. Sequencing was performed with immunoSEQ multiplex PCR; in TCRdb, only in-frame clones are kept and a portion is missing. The sample shows approximately 350,000 clones, 74% of them seen only once. Study results and caveats: Deeper or shallower sequencing was expected to change how clonotypes are shared among donors.

V is TRBV7-8 and J is TRBJ2-5; D may correspond to TRBD1 or TRBD2 (5 bases each). The clonotype was recovered from a man in his thirties or forties in good health. Sequencing was performed on memory CD4+ T cells sorted from blood. Indicated subset: CD45RA-negative fraction. CDR3 residues: CASSLLNLGEETQYF. The CDR3 DNA reads as TGTGCCAGCAGCTTATTGAATCTGGGGGAAGAGACCCAGTACTTC.